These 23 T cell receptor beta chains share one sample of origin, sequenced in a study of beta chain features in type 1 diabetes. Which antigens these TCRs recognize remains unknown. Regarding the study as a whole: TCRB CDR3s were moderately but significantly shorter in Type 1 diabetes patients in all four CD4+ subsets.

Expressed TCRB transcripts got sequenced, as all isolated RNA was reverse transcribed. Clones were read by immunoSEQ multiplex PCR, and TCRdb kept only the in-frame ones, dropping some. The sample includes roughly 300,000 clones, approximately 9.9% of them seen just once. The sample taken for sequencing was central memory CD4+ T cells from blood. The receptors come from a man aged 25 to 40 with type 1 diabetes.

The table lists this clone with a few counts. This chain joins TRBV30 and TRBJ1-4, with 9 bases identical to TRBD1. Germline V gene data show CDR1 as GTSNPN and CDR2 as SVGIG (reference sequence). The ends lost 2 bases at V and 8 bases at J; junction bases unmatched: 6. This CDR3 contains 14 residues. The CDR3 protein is CAWSRGQGLEKLFF. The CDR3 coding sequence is TGTGCCTGGAGTAGGGGACAGGGTCTGGAAAAACTGTTTTTT.

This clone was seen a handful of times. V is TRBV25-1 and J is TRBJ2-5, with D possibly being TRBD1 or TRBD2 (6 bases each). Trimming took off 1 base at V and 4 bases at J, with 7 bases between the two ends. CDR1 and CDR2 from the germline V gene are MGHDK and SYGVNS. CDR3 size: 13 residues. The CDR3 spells CASSEWGAETQYF. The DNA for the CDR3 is TGTGCCAGCAGTGAATGGGGGGCAGAGACCCAGTACTTC.

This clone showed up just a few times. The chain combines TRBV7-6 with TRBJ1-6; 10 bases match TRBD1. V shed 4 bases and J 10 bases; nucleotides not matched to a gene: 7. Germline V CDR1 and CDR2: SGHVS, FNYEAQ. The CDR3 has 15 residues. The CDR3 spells CASSSSGDRGSPLHF. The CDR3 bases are TGTGCCAGCAGCTCGTCGGGGGACAGGGGATCACCCCTCCACTTT.

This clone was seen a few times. The DNA of the CDR3 is TGTGCCAGCAGCTTAGCCCCCCAGGGGGCGGTCTACGAGCAGTACTTC. As protein: CASSLAPQGAVYEQYF. V usage is TRBV7-6 and J usage is TRBJ2-7; 8 positions agree with TRBD1. The CDR3 length is 16 residues. Germline CDR1 reads SGHVS; CDR2 reads FNYEAQ. The ends lost 0 bases at V and 3 bases at J; junction bases unmatched: 7.

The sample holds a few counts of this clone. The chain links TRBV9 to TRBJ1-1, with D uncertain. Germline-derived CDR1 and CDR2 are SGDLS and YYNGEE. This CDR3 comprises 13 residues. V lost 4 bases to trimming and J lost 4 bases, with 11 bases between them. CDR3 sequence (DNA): TGTGCCAGCAGCCTTAGTCCGGCCACTGAAGCTTTCTTT. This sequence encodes CASSLSPATEAFF.

CDR3 protein: CASSGGLAVSSYNEQFF. CDR3 in DNA: TGTGCCAGCAGTGGGGGACTAGCGGTTAGCTCCTACAATGAGCAGTTCTTC. The J gene is TRBJ2-1, the V gene TRBV25-1; the match to TRBD2 covers 11 bases. Germline V gene lookup returns CDR1 MGHDK and CDR2 SYGVNS. The CDR3 is 17 residues long. The V and J ends lost 4 bases and 0 bases, in that order; junction bases with no gene match: 5.

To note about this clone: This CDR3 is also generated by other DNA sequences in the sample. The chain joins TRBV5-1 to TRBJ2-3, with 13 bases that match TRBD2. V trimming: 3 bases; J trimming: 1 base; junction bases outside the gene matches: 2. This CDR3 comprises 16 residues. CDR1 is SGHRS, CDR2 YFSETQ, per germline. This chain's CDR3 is CASSYGLAGGTDTQYF. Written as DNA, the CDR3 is TGCGCCAGCAGCTATGGACTAGCGGGGGGCACAGATACGCAGTATTTT.

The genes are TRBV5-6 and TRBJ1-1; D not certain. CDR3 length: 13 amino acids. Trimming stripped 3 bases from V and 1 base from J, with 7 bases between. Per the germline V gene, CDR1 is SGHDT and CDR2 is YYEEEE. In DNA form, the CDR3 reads TGTGCCAGCAGCTCTACGGGGAACACTGAAGCTTTCTTT. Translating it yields CASSSTGNTEAFF. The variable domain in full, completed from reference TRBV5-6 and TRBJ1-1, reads DAGVTQSPTHLIKTRGQQVTLRCSPKSGHDTVSWYQQALGQGPQFIFQYYEEEERQRGNFPDRFSGHQFPNYSSELNVNALLLGDSALYLCASSSTGNTEAFFGQGTRLTVV.

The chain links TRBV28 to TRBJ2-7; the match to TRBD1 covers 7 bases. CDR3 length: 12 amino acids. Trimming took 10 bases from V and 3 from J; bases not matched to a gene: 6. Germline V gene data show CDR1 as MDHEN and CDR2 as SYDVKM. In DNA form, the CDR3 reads TGTGCCATCTCGGGACAGCTCTACGAGCAGTACTTC. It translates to CAISGQLYEQYF.

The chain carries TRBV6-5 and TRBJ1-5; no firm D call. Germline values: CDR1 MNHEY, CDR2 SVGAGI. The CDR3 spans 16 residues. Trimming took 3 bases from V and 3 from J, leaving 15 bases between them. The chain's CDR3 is CASSYQQPSNNQPQHF. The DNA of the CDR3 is TGTGCCAGCAGTTATCAGCAGCCCTCCAACAATCAGCCCCAGCATTTT.

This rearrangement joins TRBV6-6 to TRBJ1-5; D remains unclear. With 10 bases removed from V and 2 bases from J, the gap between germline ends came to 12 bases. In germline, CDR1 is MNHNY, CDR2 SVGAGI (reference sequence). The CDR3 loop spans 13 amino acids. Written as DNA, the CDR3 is TGTGCCACGACCACCGTTGGCAATCAGCCCCAGCATTTT. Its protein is CATTTVGNQPQHF.

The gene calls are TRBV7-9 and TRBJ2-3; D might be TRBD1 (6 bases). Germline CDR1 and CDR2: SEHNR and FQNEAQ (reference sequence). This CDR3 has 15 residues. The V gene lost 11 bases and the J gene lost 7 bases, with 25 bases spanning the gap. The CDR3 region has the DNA TGTGCCTTTCTGCCAGAGGTGACAGGACTTAATACGCAGTATTTT. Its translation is CAFLPEVTGLNTQYF. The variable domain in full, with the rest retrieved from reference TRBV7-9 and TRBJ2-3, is DTGVSQNPRHKITKRGQNVTFRCDPISEHNRLYWYRQTLGQGPEFLTYFQNEAQLEKSRLLSDRFSAERPKGSFSTLEIQRTEQGDSAMYLCAFLPEVTGLNTQYFGPGTRLTVL.

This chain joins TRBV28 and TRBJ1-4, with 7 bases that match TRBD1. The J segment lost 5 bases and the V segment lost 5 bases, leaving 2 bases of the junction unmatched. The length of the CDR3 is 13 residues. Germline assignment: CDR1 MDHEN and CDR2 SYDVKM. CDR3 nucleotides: TGTGCCAGCAGTATGGACAGGAATGAAAAACTGTTTTTT. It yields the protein CASSMDRNEKLFF.

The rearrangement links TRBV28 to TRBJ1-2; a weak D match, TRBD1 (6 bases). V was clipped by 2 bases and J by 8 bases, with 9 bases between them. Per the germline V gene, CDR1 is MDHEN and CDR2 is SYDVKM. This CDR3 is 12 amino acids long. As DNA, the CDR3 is TGTGCCAGCAGTTTAAGGGGGGCGGGCTACACCTTC. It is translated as CASSLRGAGYTF.

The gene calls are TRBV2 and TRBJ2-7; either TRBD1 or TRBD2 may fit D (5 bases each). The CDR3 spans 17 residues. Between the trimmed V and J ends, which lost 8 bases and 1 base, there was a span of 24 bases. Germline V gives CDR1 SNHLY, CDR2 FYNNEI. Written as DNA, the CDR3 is TGTGCCAGCGAGTATGGGACGCAGAGATTCGTATCCTACGAGCAGTACTTC. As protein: CASEYGTQRFVSYEQYF.

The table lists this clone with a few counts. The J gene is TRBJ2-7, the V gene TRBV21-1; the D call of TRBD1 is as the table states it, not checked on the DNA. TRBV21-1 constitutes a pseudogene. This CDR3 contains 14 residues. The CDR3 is CASTYTGQGREQYF. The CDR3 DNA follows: TGTGCCAGCACTTATACTGGACAGGGGCGCGAGCAGTACTTC.

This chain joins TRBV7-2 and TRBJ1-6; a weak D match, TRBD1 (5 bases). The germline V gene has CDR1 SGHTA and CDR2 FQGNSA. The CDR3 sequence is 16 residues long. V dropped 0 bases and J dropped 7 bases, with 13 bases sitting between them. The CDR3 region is CASSLAPGLVNSPLHF. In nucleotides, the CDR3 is TGTGCCAGCAGCTTAGCTCCAGGGCTTGTCAATTCACCCCTCCACTTT.

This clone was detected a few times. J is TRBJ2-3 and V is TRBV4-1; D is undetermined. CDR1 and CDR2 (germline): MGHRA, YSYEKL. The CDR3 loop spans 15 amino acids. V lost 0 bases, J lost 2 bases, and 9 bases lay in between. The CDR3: CASSQEGIATDTQYF. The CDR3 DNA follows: TGCGCCAGCAGCCAAGAAGGGATCGCCACAGATACGCAGTATTTT.

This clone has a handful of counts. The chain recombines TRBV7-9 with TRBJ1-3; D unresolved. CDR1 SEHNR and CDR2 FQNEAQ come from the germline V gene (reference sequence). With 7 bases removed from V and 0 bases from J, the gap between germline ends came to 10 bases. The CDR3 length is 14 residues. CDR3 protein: CASKIQSSGNTIYF. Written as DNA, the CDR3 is TGTGCCAGCAAGATTCAGAGCTCTGGAAACACCATATATTTT. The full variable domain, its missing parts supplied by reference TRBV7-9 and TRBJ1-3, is DTGVSQNPRHKITKRGQNVTFRCDPISEHNRLYWYRQTLGQGPEFLTYFQNEAQLEKSRLLSDRFSAERPKGSFSTLEIQRTEQGDSAMYLCASKIQSSGNTIYFGEGSWLTVV.

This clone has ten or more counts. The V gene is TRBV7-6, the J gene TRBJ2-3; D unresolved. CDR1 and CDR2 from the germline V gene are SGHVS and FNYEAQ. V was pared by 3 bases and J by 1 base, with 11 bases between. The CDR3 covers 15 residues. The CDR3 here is CASSFLLQGTDTQYF. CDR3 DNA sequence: TGTGCCAGCAGCTTTCTGTTGCAAGGCACAGATACGCAGTATTTT.

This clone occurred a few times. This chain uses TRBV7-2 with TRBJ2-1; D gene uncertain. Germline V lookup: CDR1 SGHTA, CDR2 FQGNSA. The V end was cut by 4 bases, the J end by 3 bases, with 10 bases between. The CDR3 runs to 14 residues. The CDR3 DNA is TGTGCCAGCAGCTCGAATGGATTCTACAATGAGCAGTTCTTC. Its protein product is CASSSNGFYNEQFF. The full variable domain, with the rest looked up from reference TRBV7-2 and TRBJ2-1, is GAGVSQSPSNKVTEKGKDVELRCDPISGHTALYWYRQSLGQGLEFLIYFQGNSAPDKSGLPSDRFSAERTGGSVSTLTIQRTQQEDSAVYLCASSSNGFYNEQFFGPGTRLTVL.

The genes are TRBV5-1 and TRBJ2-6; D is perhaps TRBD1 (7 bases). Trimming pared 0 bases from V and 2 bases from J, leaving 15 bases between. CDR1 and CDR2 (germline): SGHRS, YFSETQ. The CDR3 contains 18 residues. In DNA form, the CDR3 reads TGCGCCAGCAGCTTGGGACAGGGCCTAGCGACTGGGGCCAACGTCCTGACTTTC. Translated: CASSLGQGLATGANVLTF.

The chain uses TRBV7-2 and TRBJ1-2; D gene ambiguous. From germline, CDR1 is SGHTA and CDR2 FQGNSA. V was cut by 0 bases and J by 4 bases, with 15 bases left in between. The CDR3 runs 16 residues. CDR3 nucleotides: TGTGCCAGCAGCTTAGCGTTGGGTGCGTGGGGCTATGGCTACACCTTC. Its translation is CASSLALGAWGYGYTF.